This T cell receptor beta chain was recorded in a study of PD-L1 blockade in urothelial cancer. Study-wide results and limits: TCR clonality was measured in pretreatment peripheral blood. Clonality below the median predicted better survival.

The time point denotes: peripheral blood 6 weeks after treatment start. The cohort comprised individuals with locally advanced or metastatic urothelial carcinoma. In its sample, this clone was seen a few times. What it binds is unknown. Clones were sequenced by immunoSEQ multiplex PCR, and TCRdb holds only the in-frame ones, with some missing. Here the sample spans approximately 110,000 clones, 75% to 95% being singletons. This receptor was identified in a man aged 60-69 years with urothelial cancer. The source was PBMCs, collected around atezolizumab (anti-PD-L1) treatment.

The CDR3 DNA follows: TGTGCCTCCTCCGGGACACTTAGCACAGATACGCAGTATTTT. It is translated as CASSGTLSTDTQYF. J is TRBJ2-3 and V is TRBV2; tentative D call: TRBD1 (6 bases). The germline gives CDR1 SNHLY, CDR2 FYNNEI. This CDR3 contains 14 residues. Trimming shortened V by 11 bases and J by 0 bases, and 15 bases separated the two germline ends.